This T cell receptor (beta chain) emerged from a study of T cell responses to AZD1222 COVID-19 vaccine. Study-level information: Second-dose intervals near 4 or 12 weeks were combined.

Using immunoSEQ multiplex PCR, the repertoire was profiled, and TCRdb retains in-frame clones only, with some absent. The sample shows about 95,000 clones, roughly nine tenths of them seen only once. Remarks on this clone: Antigen specificity is unknown.

This CDR3 has 11 amino acids. V shed 5 bases and J shed 4 bases, with 9 bases lying between them. Germline V gives CDR1 DFQATT, CDR2 SNEGSKA (reference sequence). Study-wide results and caveats: Only a handful of AZD1222 recipients, six or seven in all, had baseline seropositivity. Reportedly, nearly half of unique spike TCRs recognized epitopes outside B.1.351/B.1.1.7 mutations. It should be noted that donors were predominantly white British and more often female, and clonal diversity was possibly underestimated.

The rearrangement joins TRBV20-1 to TRBJ2-7; possible D gene TRBD2, 6 bases. The clonotype comes from an adult in good health. Sample: peripheral blood, taken on day 0 of AZD1222 vaccination. Here the CDR3 reads CSAGGKYEQYF. The CDR3 DNA sequence: TGCAGTGCTGGAGGGAAGTACGAGCAGTACTTC.